Listed here are 32 T cell receptor beta chains from one sample, sequenced in a study of identical twins. TCRdb itself ran the 5' RACE reads through MiXCR, one entry per CDR3 protein. The profile covers fewer than 650,000 distinct CDR3 sequences, with 7.1% appearing a single time and about 1.5% taken by the ten largest. The data also belong to a second study, concerning yellow fever vaccine responses in identical twins.

Material: PBMCs. All receptors come from a woman in her late teens or twenties in good health.

This clonotype was observed many times. V gene TRBV5-1 combines with J gene TRBJ1-6; no definite D call. The V gene lost 1 base and the J gene lost 8 bases, with 7 bases spanning the gap. The CDR3 consists of 13 residues. Germline V CDR1 and CDR2: SGHRS, YFSETQ. The CDR3 sequence is CASSLTSDSPLHF. The CDR3 bases are TGCGCCAGCAGCTTGACGTCAGATTCACCCCTCCACTTT.

The CDR3 region is CASSQDLAGWGTQYF. CDR3 bases: TGTGCCAGCAGCCAAGATCTAGCGGGGTGGGGGACCCAGTACTTC. This chain links TRBV3-1 with TRBJ2-5; 9 positions match TRBD2. This CDR3 region has 15 residues. V was pared by 0 bases and J by 7 bases, with 6 bases of the junction left unmatched. CDR1 and CDR2 (germline): LGHDT, YNNKEL (reference sequence).

This clonotype was counted ten times or more. The CDR3, as DNA: TGTGCCAGCTGTGGGGCCAGAAACATTAGCAATCAGCCCCAGCATTTT. It yields the protein CASCGARNISNQPQHF. The rearrangement joins TRBV21-1 to TRBJ1-5; TRBD1 is the table's D call, not checked against the DNA. TRBV21-1 is a pseudogene segment. The CDR3 runs 16 residues.

In this sample, this clonotype turned up many times. The V and J genes are TRBV5-1 and TRBJ1-2; 8 positions agree with TRBD1. From germline, CDR1 is SGHRS and CDR2 YFSETQ. V lost 4 bases, J lost 6 bases, and 8 bases stayed unmatched. This CDR3 has 14 amino acids. The CDR3 reads CASSRGQGRDGYTF. For the CDR3, the DNA is TGCGCCAGCAGCCGAGGACAGGGAAGGGATGGCTACACCTTC.

The rearrangement links TRBV5-1 to TRBJ2-6; D call uncertain. V was cut by 0 bases and J by 1 base, with 5 bases left in between. The CDR3 sequence is 15 residues long. Germline V gives CDR1 SGHRS, CDR2 YFSETQ. The chain's CDR3 is CASSLAVSGANVLTF. The CDR3, as DNA: TGCGCCAGCAGCTTGGCCGTATCTGGGGCCAACGTCCTGACTTTC.

J is TRBJ2-7 and V is TRBV11-2; D gene unclear. CDR1 is SGHAT and CDR2 is FQNNGV in the germline V gene. Trimming pared 0 bases from V and 3 bases from J, leaving 6 bases between. The CDR3 runs 13 residues. The CDR3 is CASSLELYYEQYF. The CDR3 DNA follows: TGTGCCAGCAGCTTAGAACTCTACTACGAGCAGTACTTC. The full variable domain, in which reference TRBV11-2 and TRBJ2-7 provide the parts outside the CDR3, is EAGVAQSPRYKIIEKRQSVAFWCNPISGHATLYWYQQILGQGPKLLIQFQNNGVVDDSQLPKDRFSAERLKGVDSTLKIQPAKLEDSAVYLCASSLELYYEQYFGPGTRLTVT.

The chain has TRBV11-2 and TRBJ2-5, with 11 bases aligning to TRBD1. CDR1 and CDR2 (germline): SGHAT, FQNNGV. V gave up 0 bases and J gave up 5 bases; unmatched junction bases: 11. The CDR3 length is 18 residues. This CDR3 reads CASSLDHPGTGGLETQYF. As DNA, the CDR3 is TGTGCCAGCAGCTTAGACCACCCGGGGACAGGGGGTTTGGAGACCCAGTACTTC. The full variable domain, with the rest looked up from reference TRBV11-2 and TRBJ2-5, is EAGVAQSPRYKIIEKRQSVAFWCNPISGHATLYWYQQILGQGPKLLIQFQNNGVVDDSQLPKDRFSAERLKGVDSTLKIQPAKLEDSAVYLCASSLDHPGTGGLETQYFGPGTRLLVL.

This clonotype was counted only a few times. The CDR3 DNA sequence: TGCGCCAGCAGCCAAGGCGGAATGGGAGCGACCCAGGGTGGTGAGCAGTTCTTC. This encodes CASSQGGMGATQGGEQFF. The chain recombines TRBV4-1 with TRBJ2-1; D may match TRBD1 or TRBD2 (5 bases each). Trimming cost V 1 base and J 9 bases, with 25 bases left between them. The CDR3 runs 18 residues. The germline V gene encodes CDR1 MGHRA and CDR2 YSYEKL.

A few counts support this clonotype. CDR3 sequence reads: CASSEVWTSLTDTQYF. The DNA of the CDR3 is TGTGCCAGCAGCGAGGTCTGGACTTCTCTCACAGATACGCAGTATTTT. The chain combines TRBV3-1 with TRBJ2-3; weak D call: TRBD2 (5 bases). V was shortened by 5 bases and J by 2 bases, with 17 bases between the two germline ends. Looked up from germline, CDR1 is LGHDT and CDR2 is YNNKEL (reference sequence). The CDR3 is 16 residues long.

At least ten counts were recorded for this clonotype. The rearrangement uses TRBV27 and TRBJ1-5; 8 nucleotides align to TRBD1. The CDR3 is 16 residues long. Losses at the gene ends were 3 bases for V and 6 bases for J; bases not matched to a gene: 10. Looked up from germline, CDR1 is MNHEY and CDR2 is SMNVEV (reference sequence). The CDR3 sequence is CASSLKPQGAGQPQHF. The CDR3 coding sequence is TGTGCCAGCAGTTTGAAGCCGCAGGGGGCGGGTCAGCCCCAGCATTTT.

This clonotype was counted ten times or more. The chain recombines TRBV20-1 with TRBJ2-3; no definite D call. With 4 bases removed from V and 6 bases from J, the gap between germline ends came to 8 bases. This CDR3 is built from 11 residues. From germline, CDR1 is DFQATT and CDR2 SNEGSKA (reference sequence). CDR3 nucleotide sequence: TGCAGTGCTACCCGGGTCGATACGCAGTATTTT. Translating it yields CSATRVDTQYF.

In its sample, this clonotype was seen many times. The CDR3 DNA reads as TGCGCCAGCAGCTTGAAGGGGGATTCGTACAATGAGCAGTTCTTC. Protein sequence: CASSLKGDSYNEQFF. This chain uses TRBV5-1 with TRBJ2-1; D is perhaps TRBD1 (6 bases). Germline CDR1 and CDR2: SGHRS and YFSETQ. The CDR3 totals 15 residues. Trimming pared 1 base from V and 4 bases from J, leaving 12 bases between.

This clonotype was recorded a few times. This chain uses TRBV10-3 with TRBJ2-1; D gene uncertain. Germline V gives CDR1 ENHRY, CDR2 SYGVKD. This CDR3 is 14 amino acids long. The V end lost 4 bases, the J end lost 0 bases, and 7 bases lay between the germline ends. This chain's CDR3 is CAISVLNSYNEQFF. As DNA, the CDR3 is TGTGCCATCAGTGTTCTAAACTCCTACAATGAGCAGTTCTTC.

The rearrangement links TRBV12-3 or TRBV12-4 to TRBJ2-6; 7 bases agree with TRBD1. The trim removed 2 bases at V and 2 bases at J, leaving 3 bases unmatched. This CDR3 comprises 16 residues. This CDR3 is CASSLRGPAGANVLTF. CDR3 nucleotides: TGTGCCAGCAGTTTAAGGGGGCCGGCTGGGGCCAACGTCCTGACTTTC.

The rearrangement links TRBV12-3 or TRBV12-4 to TRBJ2-1; D not certain. The CDR3 loop spans 15 amino acids. The ends were cut back, 2 bases at V and 1 base at J, with 9 bases in the middle. The CDR3 DNA reads TGTGCCAGCAGTTTAACCCAAGCATCCTACAATGAGCAGTTCTTC. It translates to CASSLTQASYNEQFF.

This rearrangement joins TRBV14 to TRBJ2-5; D call uncertain. Germline-derived CDR1 and CDR2 are SGHDN and FVKESK. The CDR3 is made up of 12 amino acids. Between the trimmed V and J ends, which lost 3 bases and 6 bases, there was a span of 8 bases. The CDR3 region has the DNA TGTGCCAGCAGCCAGAATCGGAAGACCCAGTACTTC. It translates to CASSQNRKTQYF.

This clonotype was seen many times. The genes are TRBV5-1 and TRBJ1-1, with D unclear. CDR1 and CDR2 (germline): SGHRS, YFSETQ. The germline V and J ends were trimmed by 3 bases and 3 bases, with 9 bases remaining between them. This CDR3 is built from 13 residues. CDR3 protein: CASSSWADTEAFF. Written as DNA, the CDR3 is TGCGCCAGCAGCTCCTGGGCGGACACTGAAGCTTTCTTT.

This clonotype was observed at least ten times. This CDR3 is CSARPPVGTEAFF. The CDR3 bases are TGCAGTGCTAGACCCCCCGTCGGGACTGAAGCTTTCTTT. The chain has TRBV20-1 and TRBJ1-1; D remains unclear. With 2 bases removed from V and 5 bases from J, the gap between germline ends came to 12 bases. This CDR3 has 13 amino acids. Germline loops: CDR1 DFQATT, CDR2 SNEGSKA (reference sequence).

The chain combines TRBV6-5 with TRBJ1-1; no firm D call. Per the germline V gene, CDR1 is MNHEY and CDR2 is SVGAGI. The germline V and J ends were trimmed by 3 bases and 6 bases, with 11 bases remaining between them. The CDR3 sequence is 13 residues long. The CDR3 sequence: CASSYRGNAEAFF. CDR3 sequence (DNA): TGTGCCAGCAGTTATCGTGGAAATGCTGAAGCTTTCTTT.

This clonotype was counted ten times or more. The rearrangement links TRBV12-3 or TRBV12-4 to TRBJ1-2; maybe TRBD1 (6 bases). This CDR3 has 16 amino acids. V shed 1 base and J shed 5 bases, with 17 bases lying between them. The CDR3 is CASSLGGPLTSYGYTF. In DNA form, the CDR3 reads TGTGCCAGCAGTTTAGGGGGGCCCCTCACCTCTTATGGCTACACCTTC.

The chain combines TRBV19 with TRBJ2-7, with 11 bases matching TRBD2. This CDR3 is 15 amino acids long. Germline loops: CDR1 LNHDA, CDR2 SQIVND (reference sequence). The V gene end was trimmed by 3 bases and the J gene end by 3 bases; junction bases not matched to a gene: 4. Here the CDR3 DNA reads TGTGCCAGTAGTATCACTAGCGGGAGTAACTACGAGCAGTACTTC. This encodes CASSITSGSNYEQYF.

A few counts support this clonotype. The V and J genes are TRBV7-2 and TRBJ2-7, with 7 bases matching TRBD1. This CDR3 spans 12 amino acids. Germline CDR1 is SGHTA and CDR2 is FQGNSA. The trim removed 10 bases at V and 1 base at J, leaving 4 bases unmatched. This CDR3 is CANSTGSYEQYF. CDR3 DNA sequence: TGTGCCAACTCGACAGGGTCCTACGAGCAGTACTTC. Using reference TRBV7-2 and TRBJ2-7 for the parts outside the CDR3, the full variable domain is GAGVSQSPSNKVTEKGKDVELRCDPISGHTALYWYRQSLGQGLEFLIYFQGNSAPDKSGLPSDRFSAERTGGSVSTLTIQRTQQEDSAVYLCANSTGSYEQYFGPGTRLTVT.

This clonotype was seen only a few times. The chain links TRBV7-9 to TRBJ2-6, with 11 bases identical to TRBD1. The CDR3 loop spans 17 amino acids. CDR1 is SEHNR and CDR2 is FQNEAQ in the germline V gene (reference sequence). V was clipped by 5 bases and J by 3 bases; unmatched bases: 6. CDR3 nucleotide sequence: TGTGCCAGCAGCCCGAGGACAGGGGGCGTTGGGGCCAACGTCCTGACTTTC. Amino acid sequence: CASSPRTGGVGANVLTF.

This sequence joins TRBV7-9 and TRBJ2-5; no clear D gene. This CDR3 region has 11 residues. Trimming removed 7 bases at V and 5 bases at J, with 8 bases between. CDR1 and CDR2 from the germline V gene are SEHNR and FQNEAQ (reference sequence). CDR3 sequence reads: CASKEWETQYF. As DNA, the CDR3 is TGTGCCAGCAAGGAGTGGGAGACCCAGTACTTC.

This clonotype was counted only a few times. V usage is TRBV12-3 or TRBV12-4 and J usage is TRBJ2-3; D is undetermined. This CDR3 contains 12 residues. V was cut by 3 bases and J by 11 bases, with 12 bases left in between. This CDR3 reads CASSLRQSKQYF. CDR3 in DNA: TGTGCCAGCAGTTTGCGGCAGAGCAAGCAGTATTTT.

The chain links TRBV3-1 to TRBJ2-3; D remains ambiguous. The CDR3 length is 18 residues. Trimming left V 1 base short and J 0 bases short, with 17 bases between. The germline gives CDR1 LGHDT, CDR2 YNNKEL (reference sequence). The CDR3 DNA is TGTGCCAGCAGCCAAGTGAGGTGGCAGCAGAGAAGCACAGATACGCAGTATTTT. It yields the protein CASSQVRWQQRSTDTQYF.

The CDR3 nucleotides read TGTGCCACCAGCAGAGGAGCGGACGGAGCCAAAAACATTCAGTACTTC. Translation: CATSRGADGAKNIQYF. J is TRBJ2-4 and V is TRBV15; a possible D gene is TRBD2 (5 bases). Germline-derived CDR1 and CDR2 are LNHNV and YYDKDF (reference sequence). V was trimmed by 1 base and J by 0 bases, leaving 10 bases between them. This CDR3 is built from 16 residues.

The chain is built from TRBV14 and TRBJ2-2; maybe TRBD1 (5 bases). Deletions cut 0 bases from V and 1 base from J, with 12 bases between. CDR3 size: 17 residues. Germline CDR1 SGHDN, CDR2 FVKESK. CDR3 region: CASSQDLVRGNTGELFF. CDR3 DNA: TGTGCCAGCAGCCAAGATCTTGTAAGGGGGAACACCGGGGAGCTGTTTTTT.

This clonotype was seen ten or more times. The chain joins TRBV28 to TRBJ2-5; D is possibly TRBD1 or TRBD2 (5 bases each). In germline, CDR1 is MDHEN, CDR2 SYDVKM. CDR3 length: 17 amino acids. With 4 bases removed from V and 6 bases from J, the gap between germline ends came to 24 bases. In nucleotides, the CDR3 is TGTGCCAGCAGTTCCCAATTTGAGGAGCGGTGGGGGAAGACCCAGTACTTC. It is translated as CASSSQFEERWGKTQYF.

On this clonotype itself: This may be a read error, as it is one base from a much larger clone. The V gene is TRBV12-5, the J gene TRBJ2-1; D not certain. The CDR3 runs to 12 residues. Germline V lookup: CDR1 LGHNT, CDR2 FRNRAP. Written as DNA, the CDR3 is TGTGCTAGTGGTTTACTCAACAATGAGCAGATCTTC. It yields the protein CASGLLNNEQIF.

This clonotype was counted ten times or more. The chain combines TRBV10-3 with TRBJ2-1; D possibly uses TRBD1 or TRBD2 (6 bases each). Germline values: CDR1 ENHRY, CDR2 SYGVKD. V was trimmed by 3 bases and J by 6 bases, leaving 12 bases between them. CDR3 length: 14 residues. CDR3 nucleotide sequence: TGTGCCATCAGTGATTGGGGGGCCGCCAATGAGCAGTTCTTC. Its protein product is CAISDWGAANEQFF.

This clonotype was detected a few times. The V call is TRBV10-3, the J call TRBJ2-7, with 8 bases lining up with TRBD2. Germline lookup yields CDR1 ENHRY and CDR2 SYGVKD. Germline trimming cut 6 bases from V and 3 bases from J; bases unmatched to any gene: 16. The CDR3 covers 17 residues. CDR3 residues: CAISGRGGTRGYYEQYF. DNA of the CDR3: TGTGCCATCAGCGGAAGGGGGGGGACTAGGGGATACTACGAGCAGTACTTC.